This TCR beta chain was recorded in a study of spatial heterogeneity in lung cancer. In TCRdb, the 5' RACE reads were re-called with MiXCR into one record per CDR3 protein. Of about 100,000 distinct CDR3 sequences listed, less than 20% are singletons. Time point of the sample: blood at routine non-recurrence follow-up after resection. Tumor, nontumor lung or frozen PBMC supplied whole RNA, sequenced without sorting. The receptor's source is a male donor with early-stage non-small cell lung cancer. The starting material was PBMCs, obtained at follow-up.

As DNA, the CDR3 is TGTGCCAGCAGTCCCGGGACAGGGGAGATAGATACGCAGTATTTT. Residues: CASSPGTGEIDTQYF. The rearrangement uses TRBV12-3 or TRBV12-4 and TRBJ2-3; 10 nucleotides agree with TRBD1. Germline trimming cut 5 bases from V and 5 bases from J; bases unmatched to any gene: 7. CDR3 length: 15 residues.